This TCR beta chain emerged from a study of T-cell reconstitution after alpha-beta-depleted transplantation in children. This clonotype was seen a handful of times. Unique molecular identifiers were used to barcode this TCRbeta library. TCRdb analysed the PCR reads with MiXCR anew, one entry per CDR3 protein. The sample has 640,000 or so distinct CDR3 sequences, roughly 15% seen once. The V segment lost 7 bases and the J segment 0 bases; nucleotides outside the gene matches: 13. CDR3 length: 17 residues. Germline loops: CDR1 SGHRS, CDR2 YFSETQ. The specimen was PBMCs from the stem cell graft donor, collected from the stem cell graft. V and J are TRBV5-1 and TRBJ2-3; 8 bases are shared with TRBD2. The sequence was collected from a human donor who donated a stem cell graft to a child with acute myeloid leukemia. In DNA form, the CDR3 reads TGCGCCAGCGGGACTAGAAGCTTAACCTCAAGCACAGATACGCAGTATTTT. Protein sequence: CASGTRSLTSSTDTQYF.